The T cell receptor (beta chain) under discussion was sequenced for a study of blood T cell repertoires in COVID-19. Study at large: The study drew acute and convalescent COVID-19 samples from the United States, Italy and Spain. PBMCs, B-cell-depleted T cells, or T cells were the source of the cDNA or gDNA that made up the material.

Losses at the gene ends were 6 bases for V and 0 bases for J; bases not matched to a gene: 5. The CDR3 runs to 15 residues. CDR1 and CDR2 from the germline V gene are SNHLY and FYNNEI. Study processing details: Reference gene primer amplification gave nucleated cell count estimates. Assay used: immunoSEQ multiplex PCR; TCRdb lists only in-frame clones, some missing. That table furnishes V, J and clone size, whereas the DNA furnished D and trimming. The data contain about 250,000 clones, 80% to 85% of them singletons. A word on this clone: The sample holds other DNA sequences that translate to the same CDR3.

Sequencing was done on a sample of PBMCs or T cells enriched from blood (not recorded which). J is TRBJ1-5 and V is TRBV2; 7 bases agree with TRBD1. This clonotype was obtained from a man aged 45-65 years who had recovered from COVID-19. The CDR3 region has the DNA TGTGCCAGCAGGGGACAGACTTATAGCAATCAGCCCCAGCATTTT. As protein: CASRGQTYSNQPQHF.